Detailed here is one T cell receptor beta chain. These data are taken from a study of control samples from healthy donors and cancer patients. TCRdb's table, derived via immunoSEQ multiplex PCR, lists solely in-frame clones and lacks some. The table includes 170,000 or so clones, approximately 94% detected once. The length of the CDR3 is 12 residues. The germline V and J ends were trimmed by 3 bases and 8 bases, with 10 bases remaining between them. Germline V gene data show CDR1 as KGHSH and CDR2 as LQKENI. The rearrangement joins TRBV18 to TRBJ1-1; D may be TRBD1 (5 bases). The clonotype was recovered from a young man in good health. The sample consisted of blood. The CDR3 loop is CASSPQGGEAFF. DNA for the CDR3: TGTGCCAGCTCACCGCAGGGTGGCGAAGCTTTCTTT.